One and the same sample provided the 5 T cell receptor beta chains below, sequenced in a study of blood T cells in healthy people across ages. A second PCR, run for about 7 to 11 cycles, used a sample-barcoded 5' primer plus a J-beta primer mix. Each CDR3 protein gets one entry after TCRdb re-called the 5' RACE reads with MiXCR. The profile shows roughly 1,500,000 distinct CDR3 sequences, 40% to 50% of them singletons. Sequencing was carried out using blood. These receptors all stem from a woman between 18 and 29 years old in good health.

This chain joins TRBV18 and TRBJ2-2; a possible D gene is TRBD2 (6 bases). With 1 base removed from V and 6 bases from J, the gap between germline ends came to 21 bases. The germline gives CDR1 KGHSH, CDR2 LQKENI. CDR3 size: 18 residues. Written as DNA, the CDR3 is TGTGCCAGCTCACCACTTTGGGCAGAGGACCGACTAGCCGGGGAGCTGTTTTTT. Translating gives CASSPLWAEDRLAGELFF. Complete variable domain (other parts from reference TRBV18 and TRBJ2-2): NAGVMQNPRHLVRRRGQEARLRCSPMKGHSHVYWYRQLPEEGLKFMVYLQKENIIDESGMPKERFSAEFPKEGPSILRIQQVVRGDSAAYFCASSPLWAEDRLAGELFFGEGSRLTVL.

This clonotype was seen repeatedly, ten times or more. The chain links TRBV7-2 to TRBJ2-7, with 12 bases matching TRBD2. The V gene's germline CDR1 is SGHTA and CDR2 FQGNSA. The junction had 6 bases not matched to a gene; V was cut back by 1 base and J by 2 bases. This CDR3 region has 17 residues. Here the CDR3 reads CASSLVGLAGPTYEQYF. DNA of the CDR3: TGTGCCAGCAGCTTAGTTGGACTAGCGGGACCAACCTACGAGCAGTACTTC.

This chain uses TRBV20-1 with TRBJ2-5, with a tentative D call TRBD2 (6 bases). The J call is doubtful: the DNA matches TRBJ2-7 better. Germline V gene data show CDR1 as DFQATT and CDR2 as SNEGSKA (reference sequence). This CDR3 contains 13 residues. Written as DNA, the CDR3 is TGCAGTGCAGGGAGCGAGGAGGGCTACGAGCAGTACTTC. Translating it yields CSAGSEEGYEQYF.

The chain carries TRBV13 and TRBJ2-5, with TRBD1 matching 8 bases. CDR1 PRHDT and CDR2 FYEKMQ come from the germline V gene (reference sequence). The CDR3 totals 14 residues. After removal of 4 bases from V and 2 bases from J, the junction contained 3 bases not matched to a gene. As DNA, the CDR3 is TGTGCCAGCAGCTCGTACAGGGGGCAAGAGACCCAGTACTTC. Translation gives CASSSYRGQETQYF.

This clonotype was observed at least ten times. The chain recombines TRBV7-2 with TRBJ2-5; D may be TRBD2 (5 bases). The CDR3 extends over 12 amino acids. CDR1 is SGHTA and CDR2 is FQGNSA in the germline V gene. V was trimmed by 5 bases and J by 7 bases, leaving 11 bases between them. This chain's CDR3 is CASSPAGWTQYF. The CDR3 DNA is TGTGCCAGCAGCCCTGCGGGTTGGACCCAGTACTTC. Looking up the rest from reference TRBV7-2 and TRBJ2-5 gives the full variable domain: GAGVSQSPSNKVTEKGKDVELRCDPISGHTALYWYRQSLGQGLEFLIYFQGNSAPDKSGLPSDRFSAERTGGSVSTLTIQRTQQEDSAVYLCASSPAGWTQYFGPGTRLLVL.